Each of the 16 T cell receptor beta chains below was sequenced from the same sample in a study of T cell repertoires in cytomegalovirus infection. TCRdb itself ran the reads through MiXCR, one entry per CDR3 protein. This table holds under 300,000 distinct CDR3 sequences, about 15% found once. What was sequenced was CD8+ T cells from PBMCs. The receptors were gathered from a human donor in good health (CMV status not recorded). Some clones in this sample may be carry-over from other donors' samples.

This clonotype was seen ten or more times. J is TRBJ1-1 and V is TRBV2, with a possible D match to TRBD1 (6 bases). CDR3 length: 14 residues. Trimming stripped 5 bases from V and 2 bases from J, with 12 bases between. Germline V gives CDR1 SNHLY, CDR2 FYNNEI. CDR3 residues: CASSPGAINTEAFF. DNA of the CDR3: TGTGCCAGCAGTCCAGGGGCGATCAACACTGAAGCTTTCTTT.

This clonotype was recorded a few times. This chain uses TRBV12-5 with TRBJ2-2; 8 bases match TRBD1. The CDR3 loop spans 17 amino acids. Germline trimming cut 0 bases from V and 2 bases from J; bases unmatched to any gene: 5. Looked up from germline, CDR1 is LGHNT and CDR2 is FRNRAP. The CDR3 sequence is CASGLVFGTGNTGELFF. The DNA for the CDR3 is TGTGCTAGTGGTTTGGTTTTCGGGACAGGTAACACCGGGGAGCTGTTTTTT.

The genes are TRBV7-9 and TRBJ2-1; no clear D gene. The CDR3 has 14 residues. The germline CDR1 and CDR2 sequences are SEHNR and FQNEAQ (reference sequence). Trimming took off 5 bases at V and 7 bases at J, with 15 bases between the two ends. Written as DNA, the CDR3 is TGTGCCAGCAGCACCAACAGTGCACTAAATGAGCAGTTCTTC. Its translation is CASSTNSALNEQFF. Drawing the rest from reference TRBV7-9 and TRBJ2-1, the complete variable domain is DTGVSQNPRHKITKRGQNVTFRCDPISEHNRLYWYRQTLGQGPEFLTYFQNEAQLEKSRLLSDRFSAERPKGSFSTLEIQRTEQGDSAMYLCASSTNSALNEQFFGPGTRLTVL.

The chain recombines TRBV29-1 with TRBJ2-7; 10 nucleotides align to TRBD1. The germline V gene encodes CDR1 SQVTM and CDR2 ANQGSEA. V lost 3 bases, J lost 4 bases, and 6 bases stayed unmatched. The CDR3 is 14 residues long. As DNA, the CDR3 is TGCAGCGTTGAGGGGGACAGGGGTGAATACGAGCAGTACTTC. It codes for CSVEGDRGEYEQYF.

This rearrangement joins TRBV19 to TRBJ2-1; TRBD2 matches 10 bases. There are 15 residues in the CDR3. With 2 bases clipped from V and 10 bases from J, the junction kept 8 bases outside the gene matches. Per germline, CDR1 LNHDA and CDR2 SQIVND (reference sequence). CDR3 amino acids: CASSISASGGGEQFF. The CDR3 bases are TGTGCCAGTAGTATAAGTGCTAGCGGGGGTGGCGAGCAGTTCTTC.

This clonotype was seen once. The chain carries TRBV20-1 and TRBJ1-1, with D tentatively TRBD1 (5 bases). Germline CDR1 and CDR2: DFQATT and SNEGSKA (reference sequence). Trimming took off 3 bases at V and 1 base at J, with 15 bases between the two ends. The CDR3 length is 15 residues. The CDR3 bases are TGCAGTGCTAGCGGGACTCCCATACGGAACACTGAAGCTTTCTTT. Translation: CSASGTPIRNTEAFF.

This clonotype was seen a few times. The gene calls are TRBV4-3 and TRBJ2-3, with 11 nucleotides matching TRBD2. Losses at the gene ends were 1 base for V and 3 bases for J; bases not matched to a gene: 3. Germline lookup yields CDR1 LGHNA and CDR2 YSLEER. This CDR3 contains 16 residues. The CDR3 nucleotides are TGCGCCAGCAGCCAAGTACCTAGCGGGGGGACAGATACGCAGTATTTT. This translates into CASSQVPSGGTDTQYF.

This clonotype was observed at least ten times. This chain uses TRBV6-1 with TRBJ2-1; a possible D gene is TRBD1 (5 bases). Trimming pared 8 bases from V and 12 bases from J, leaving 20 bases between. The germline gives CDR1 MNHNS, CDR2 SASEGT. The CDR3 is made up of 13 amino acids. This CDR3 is CASQSATAIGQFF. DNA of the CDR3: TGTGCCAGCCAATCAGCGACAGCGATCGGGCAGTTCTTC.

The CDR3 spells CSASPEYGRYTF. CDR3 coding DNA: TGCAGTGCTAGCCCCGAATATGGGAGGTACACCTTC. This chain uses TRBV20-1 with TRBJ1-2; D is ambiguous. Looked up from germline, CDR1 is DFQATT and CDR2 is SNEGSKA (reference sequence). Between the trimmed V and J ends, which lost 3 bases and 11 bases, there was a span of 16 bases. The CDR3 length is 12 residues.

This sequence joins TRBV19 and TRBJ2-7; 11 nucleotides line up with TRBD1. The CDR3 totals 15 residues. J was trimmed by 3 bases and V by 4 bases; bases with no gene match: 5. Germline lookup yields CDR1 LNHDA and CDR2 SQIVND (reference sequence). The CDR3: CASSTGTGGDYEQYF. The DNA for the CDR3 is TGTGCCAGTAGTACCGGGACAGGGGGGGACTACGAGCAGTACTTC.

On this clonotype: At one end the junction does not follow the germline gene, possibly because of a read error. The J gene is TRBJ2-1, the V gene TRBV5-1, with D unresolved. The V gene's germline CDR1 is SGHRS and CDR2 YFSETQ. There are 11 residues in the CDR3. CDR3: CTSSDYNEQFF. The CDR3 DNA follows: TGCACCAGCAGCGATTACAATGAGCAGTTCTTC.

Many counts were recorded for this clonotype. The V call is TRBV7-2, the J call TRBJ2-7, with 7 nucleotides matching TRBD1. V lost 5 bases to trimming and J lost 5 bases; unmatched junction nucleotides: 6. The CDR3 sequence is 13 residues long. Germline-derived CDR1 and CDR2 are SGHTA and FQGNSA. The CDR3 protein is CASSQTGQDEQYF. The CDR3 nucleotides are TGTGCCAGCAGCCAGACAGGGCAGGACGAGCAGTACTTC.

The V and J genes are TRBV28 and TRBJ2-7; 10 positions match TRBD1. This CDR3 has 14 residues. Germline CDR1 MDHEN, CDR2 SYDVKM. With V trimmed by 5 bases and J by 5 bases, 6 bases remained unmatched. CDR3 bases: TGTGCCAGCAGTGACGGGGACAGGGGCCACGAGCAGTACTTC. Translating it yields CASSDGDRGHEQYF.

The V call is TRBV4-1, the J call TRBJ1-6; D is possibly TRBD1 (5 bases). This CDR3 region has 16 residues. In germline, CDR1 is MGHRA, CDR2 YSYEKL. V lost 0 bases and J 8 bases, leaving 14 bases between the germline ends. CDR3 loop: CASSQDYPGIYSPLHF. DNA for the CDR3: TGCGCCAGCAGCCAAGATTATCCAGGGATTTATTCACCCCTCCACTTT.

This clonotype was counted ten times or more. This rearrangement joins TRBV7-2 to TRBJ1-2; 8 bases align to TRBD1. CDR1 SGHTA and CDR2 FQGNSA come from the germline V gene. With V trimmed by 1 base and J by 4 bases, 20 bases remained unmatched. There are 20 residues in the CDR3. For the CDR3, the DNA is TGTGCCAGCAGCTTAGACTACGGCCCCGGGACAGGTCGCAGCAGCTATGGCTACACCTTC. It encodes CASSLDYGPGTGRSSYGYTF.

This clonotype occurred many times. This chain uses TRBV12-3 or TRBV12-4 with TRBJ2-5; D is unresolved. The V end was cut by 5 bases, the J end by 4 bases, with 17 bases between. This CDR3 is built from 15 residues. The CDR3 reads CASSASQFERETQYF. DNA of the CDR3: TGTGCCAGCAGTGCCTCCCAGTTTGAACGAGAGACCCAGTACTTC.